This TCR beta chain emerged from a study of cytomegalovirus exposure and HLA in healthy donors. Across the whole study: About 179 million T cells yielded 117 million unique TCR beta sequences in earlier analysis. Ancestry clustering placed around 80% of more than 350 genotyped donors in the Caucasian-associated cluster. Study-wide points: For TCR beta chains, V- and J-gene trimming was later linked to a missense DCLRE1C variant.

This PCR relied on a set of 60 Vbeta primers and 13 Jbeta primers. TCRdb's table, derived via immunoSEQ multiplex PCR, lists solely in-frame clones and lacks some. The table shows about 110,000 clones, with approximately 86% occurring only once. Regarding this clone: Antigen specificity is unknown.

Germline CDR1 reads MNHNS; CDR2 reads SASEGT. V was cut by 3 bases and J by 0 bases, with 14 bases left in between. CDR3 length equals 16 residues. The sequence was obtained from a man aged 35-49 years in good health and CMV-seronegative. The gene calls are TRBV6-1 and TRBJ1-1, with D perhaps TRBD1 (6 bases). Sequencing was carried out using PBMCs. In nucleotides, the CDR3 is TGTGCCAGCAGTGACCCCCCGACAGGCCTGAACACTGAAGCTTTCTTT. Its translation is CASSDPPTGLNTEAFF.